The T cell receptor beta chain described here comes from a study of cytomegalovirus exposure and HLA in healthy donors. CDR1 LNHDA and CDR2 SQIVND come from the germline V gene (reference sequence). V was trimmed by 7 bases and J by 7 bases, leaving 19 bases between them. The CDR3 totals 14 residues. The study ran its PCR with 60 Vbeta and 13 Jbeta primers. Assay: immunoSEQ multiplex PCR; the TCRdb copy retains only in-frame clones and omits some. The sample yields roughly 120,000 clones, more than 65% seen once. This clone was detected only a few times. This rearrangement joins TRBV19 to TRBJ1-2, with a weak D call TRBD1 (6 bases). Input material: PBMCs. The source of this sequence is a woman aged 60-70 years in good health and CMV-seropositive. The CDR3: CASKPGGAMLGYTF. DNA for the CDR3: TGTGCCAGTAAACCCGGGGGGGCTATGCTTGGCTACACCTTC.